Shown below are 11 T cell receptor beta chains from a single sample sequenced in a study of cytomegalovirus exposure and HLA in healthy donors (dated by TCRdb to 2016 to 2017). Library preparation used the immunoSEQ multiplex PCR assay. TCRdb provides this immuneACCESS table in a form limited to in-frame rearrangements. Some clones are lacking; in checked studies, under half of them reflect an unresolved V gene, and why the rest are absent is not known. The sample profile shows tens of thousands of clones; approximately 91% of them were found once. The top ten constitute 2.1% of the sample. Material: PBMCs. The receptors stem from a man between 25 and 39 years old in good health and CMV-seronegative.

This clone was seen only a few times. This rearrangement joins TRBV19 to TRBJ2-5; tentatively, D is TRBD1 (6 bases). The V end was cut by 8 bases, the J end by 5 bases, with 9 bases between. CDR1 is LNHDA, CDR2 SQIVND, per germline (reference sequence). The CDR3 loop spans 11 amino acids. CDR3 DNA sequence: TGTGCCAGTCGGCAGGGGGAGACCCAGTACTTC. Amino acids: CASRQGETQYF.

The chain recombines TRBV28 with TRBJ2-6; D is unclear. Germline V gene lookup returns CDR1 MDHEN and CDR2 SYDVKM. With 5 bases removed from V and 2 bases from J, the gap between germline ends came to 10 bases. CDR3 length equals 15 residues. CDR3 in amino acids: CASSAQLTGANVLTF. The CDR3 DNA reads TGTGCCAGCAGTGCCCAGTTGACTGGGGCCAACGTCCTGACTTTC.

CDR3 bases: TGTGCCAGCAGCTCCCGACTCCGGGGAGGCTACACCTTC. Its translation: CASSSRLRGGYTF. This chain joins TRBV7-3 and TRBJ1-2; D is undetermined. The germline V gene has CDR1 SGHTA and CDR2 FQGTGA. CDR3 size: 13 residues. Trimming pared 4 bases from V and 8 bases from J, leaving 14 bases between.

The chain recombines TRBV27 with TRBJ1-2; D gene uncertain. Looked up from germline, CDR1 is MNHEY and CDR2 is SMNVEV (reference sequence). Deletions cut 6 bases from V and 4 bases from J, with 21 bases between. The CDR3 is 16 amino acids. The CDR3 is CASSFIPPRVRYGYTF. The CDR3 nucleotides read TGTGCCAGCAGCTTCATCCCCCCGAGGGTCCGCTATGGCTACACCTTC.

The gene calls are TRBV18 and TRBJ2-2, with TRBD1 matching over 7 bases. V gave up 3 bases and J gave up 4 bases; unmatched junction bases: 8. Germline lookup yields CDR1 KGHSH and CDR2 LQKENI. The CDR3 extends over 16 amino acids. CDR3 amino acids: CASSPPETGSTGELFF. The DNA for the CDR3 is TGTGCCAGCTCACCCCCCGAGACAGGGAGCACCGGGGAGCTGTTTTTT.

The chain combines TRBV7-6 with TRBJ1-6; TRBD1 matches at 9 bases. From germline, CDR1 is SGHVS and CDR2 FNYEAQ. The V segment lost 1 base and the J segment 9 bases; nucleotides outside the gene matches: 7. This CDR3 is built from 16 residues. CDR3 bases: TGTGCCAGCAGCTTAGAGGGCGGGACAGGGCTTTCACCCCTCCACTTT. Its protein product is CASSLEGGTGLSPLHF.

The chain uses TRBV29-1 and TRBJ1-1; D unresolved. The CDR3 is 13 amino acids. V was clipped by 4 bases and J by 1 base, with 10 bases between them. CDR1 is SQVTM, CDR2 ANQGSEA, per germline. The CDR3, as DNA: TGCAGCGTTGCGAGCAAATGGAACACTGAAGCTTTCTTT. Encoded protein: CSVASKWNTEAFF.

The chain employs TRBV11-3 and TRBJ1-1, with D tentatively TRBD1 (5 bases). V lost 4 bases and J 5 bases, leaving 11 bases between the germline ends. Germline CDR1 reads SGHNT; CDR2 reads YENEEA. The length of the CDR3 is 13 residues. CDR3 loop: CASSSGRGTEAFF. CDR3 nucleotide sequence: TGTGCCAGCAGCTCGGGGAGGGGTACTGAAGCTTTCTTT. The variable domain in full, with the rest retrieved from reference TRBV11-3 and TRBJ1-1, is EAGVVQSPRYKIIEKKQPVAFWCNPISGHNTLYWYLQNLGQGPELLIRYENEEAVDDSQLPKDRFSAERLKGVDSTLKIQPAELGDSAVYLCASSSGRGTEAFFGQGTRLTVV.

The CDR3 region is CASSFPISGTDTNTGELFF. CDR3 bases: TGTGCCAGCAGCTTCCCCATATCCGGGACAGACACGAACACCGGGGAGCTGTTTTTT. The rearrangement joins TRBV7-9 to TRBJ2-2; TRBD1 aligns across 7 bases. Germline loops: CDR1 SEHNR, CDR2 FQNEAQ (reference sequence). V shed 3 bases and J 0 bases; nucleotides not matched to a gene: 13. CDR3 length equals 19 residues.

Note on this clone: Additional DNA sequences in this sample encode the identical CDR3. CDR3: CASSLDGQGKSDTQYF. The CDR3 DNA sequence: TGCGCCAGCAGCTTGGATGGGCAGGGAAAGTCAGATACGCAGTATTTT. The genes are TRBV5-1 and TRBJ2-3; possible D gene TRBD1, 5 bases. The CDR3 loop spans 16 amino acids. Germline loops: CDR1 SGHRS, CDR2 YFSETQ. Trimming cost V 0 bases and J 4 bases, with 15 bases left between them.

The chain links TRBV7-3 to TRBJ2-2; 9 bases are a match to TRBD2. Trimming removed 5 bases from V and 0 bases from J; junction bases left unmatched: 10. CDR1 is SGHTA, CDR2 FQGTGA, per germline. CDR3 length equals 18 residues. As DNA, the CDR3 is TGTGCCAGCAGCCCCTTAGCGGGAGAACATGCGAACACCGGGGAGCTGTTTTTT. Its protein is CASSPLAGEHANTGELFF.